A selection of T cell receptor beta chains follows, all from one sample in a study of T cell changes during pregnancy in multiple sclerosis. This table comes from immunoSEQ multiplex PCR, and its TCRdb copy is limited to in-frame clones, with some not included. The repertoire consists of approximately 39,000 clones, with around 93% occurring once and the leading ten covering around 0.37%. The source was CD4+ T cells from peripheral blood mononuclear cells, collected in the second trimester of pregnancy. These receptors were taken from a female donor with multiple sclerosis, enrolled in a pregnancy study. Each CDR3 is given with its conserved first and last residue. The D gene is left open where the match is weak. Size is stated for part of the rows, as once, few or many counts, or as a class when the clone is expanded.

cdr3_aa	cdr3_nt	j_call	d_call	v_call	clone_size
CASSSPGLTSYEQYF	TGCGCCAGCAGCTCACCGGGACTAACCTCCTACGAGCAGTACTTC	TRBJ2-7	TRBD2	TRBV4-1	.
CASSLGTGANVLTF	TGCGCCAGCAGCCTAGGGACAGGGGCCAACGTCCTGACTTTC	TRBJ2-6	.	TRBV5-1	.
CASSSGGTITDTQYF	TGTGCCAGCAGCTCCGGGGGGACAATCACAGATACGCAGTATTTT	TRBJ2-3	.	TRBV7-3	.
CASSLGAQGLQETQYF	TGTGCCAGCAGCTTAGGGGCACAGGGGTTACAAGAGACCCAGTACTTC	TRBJ2-5	TRBD1	TRBV7-9	.
CASSGPLWTGPYNEQFF	TGTGCCAGTAGTGGGCCCCTCTGGACAGGGCCCTACAATGAGCAGTTCTTC	TRBJ2-1	TRBD1	TRBV19	.
CASSLRGKPQHF	TGTGCCAGCAGCTTGCGAGGAAAGCCCCAGCATTTT	TRBJ1-5	.	TRBV5-4	.
CASSLRAAGDTQYF	TGTGCCAGCAGCCTCAGGGCTGCCGGGGATACGCAGTATTTT	TRBJ2-3	.	TRBV11-3	.
CASSPTSTGELFF	TGTGCCAGCAGTCCGACATCCACCGGGGAGCTGTTTTTT	TRBJ2-2	.	TRBV28	.
CSGAGKTGELFF	TGCAGCGGAGCGGGGAAAACCGGGGAGCTGTTTTTT	TRBJ2-2	TRBD2	TRBV29-1	.
CASSPGQTSPYQPQHF	TGTGCCAGCAGTCCGGGACAGACATCGCCATATCAGCCCCAGCATTTT	TRBJ1-5	TRBD1	TRBV28	.
CASGLRGTGHNSPLHF	TGTGCTAGTGGTCTCCGGGGGACAGGGCATAATTCACCCCTCCACTTT	TRBJ1-6	TRBD1	TRBV12-5	few
CSARRAVEEFF	TGCAGTGCCCGAAGAGCGGTCGAGGAGTTCTTC	TRBJ2-1	.	TRBV20-1	.
CASSLAGGPHNEQYF	TGTGCCAGCAGCTTAGCGGGAGGCCCCCACAACGAGCAGTACTTC	TRBJ2-7	.	TRBV7-6	.
CASSYQRGGTQYF	TGTGCCAGCAGCTACCAGCGGGGAGGGACCCAGTACTTC	TRBJ2-5	TRBD2	TRBV7-3	.
CSVVTGGQTQYF	TGCAGCGTAGTGACAGGGGGGCAGACCCAGTACTTC	TRBJ2-5	TRBD1	TRBV29-1	.
CASRPDKPGQGYGYTF	TGTGCCAGCAGACCCGATAAGCCGGGACAGGGCTATGGCTACACCTTC	TRBJ1-2	TRBD1	TRBV6-6	.
CASSTGLSGNTIYF	TGTGCCAGCAGCACTGGACTATCTGGAAACACCATATATTTT	TRBJ1-3	.	TRBV7-2	.
CASTTGHYGETQYF	TGCGCCAGTACAACGGGACACTACGGGGAGACCCAGTACTTC	TRBJ2-5	.	TRBV5-1	.
CASSLPGASTGELFF	TGTGCCAGCAGCTTGCCAGGGGCTTCTACCGGGGAGCTGTTTTTT	TRBJ2-2	.	TRBV5-4	.
CASSLGLPRGGYTF	TGTGCCAGCAGCTTAGGTCTCCCGAGAGGAGGCTACACCTTC	TRBJ1-2	.	TRBV7-9	.
CAWSSGPEAFF	TGTGCCTGGAGTTCTGGGCCAGAAGCTTTCTTT	TRBJ1-1	.	TRBV30	.
CASSLGLSGRGAETQYF	TGTGCCAGCAGCTTAGGCCTTAGCGGGAGGGGTGCGGAGACCCAGTACTTC	TRBJ2-5	TRBD2	TRBV13	.
CASSPGQGQDQPQHF	TGTGCCAGCAGCCCGGGACAGGGTCAAGATCAGCCCCAGCATTTT	TRBJ1-5	TRBD1	TRBV7-2	.